This T cell receptor beta chain was recovered during a study of cytomegalovirus exposure and HLA in healthy donors. This CDR3 is 15 amino acids long. The germline CDR1 and CDR2 sequences are LGHNT and FRNRAP. The germline V and J ends were trimmed by 6 bases and 0 bases, with 11 bases remaining between them. On this clone itself: Its target is not known.

PCR involved 60 Vbeta and 13 Jbeta primers. Sequencing used immunoSEQ multiplex PCR; TCRdb keeps in-frame clones, though not all of them. The data contain 130,000 to 150,000 clones, about 78% of them seen just once; the ten biggest clones take up less than 3%. Findings of the study overall: Researchers reported in a later analysis that a missense DCLRE1C variant was tied to TCR beta V- and J-gene trimming. Being productive about 87% or about 30% of the time was typical of most TCR beta V segments in an earlier analysis. Investigators reported some 150 TCR beta chains as tied to cytomegalovirus. Common viral pathogens seemed to be connected with several of the most significant clusters, according to a later analysis.

The receptor comes from a male donor in good health and CMV-seronegative. Sample: PBMCs. The chain recombines TRBV12-5 with TRBJ1-4; D perhaps matches TRBD1 (5 bases). CDR3 region: CASGQDGSTNEKLFF. In DNA form, the CDR3 reads TGTGCTAGTGGACAGGACGGTTCAACTAATGAAAAACTGTTTTTT.